Below are 9 T cell receptor beta chains sequenced from a single sample in a study of CD8 T cells in Susac syndrome. RNA was extracted with the RNeasy kit, and a quantity of roughly 0.5 to 1 ug was reverse transcribed using random hexamers. TCRdb analysed the immunoSEQ multiplex PCR reads with MiXCR anew, one entry per CDR3 protein. The table shows about 150,000 distinct CDR3 sequences, with approximately 95% occurring only once. Sequences were obtained from CD8+ T cells from PBMCs. The receptor source for this set is a human donor with Susac syndrome.

The chain uses TRBV12-3 or TRBV12-4 and TRBJ2-5; TRBD2 aligns across 7 bases. V lost 3 bases, J lost 5 bases, and 6 bases stayed unmatched. The CDR3 is 14 amino acids. The CDR3 region has the DNA TGTGCCAGCAGTTTTAGTGGACTAGGGGAGACCCAGTACTTC. This sequence encodes CASSFSGLGETQYF.

The chain links TRBV4-1 to TRBJ2-1; 10 positions match TRBD2. Germline V CDR1 and CDR2: MGHRA, YSYEKL. The CDR3 consists of 16 residues. V shed 5 bases and J 4 bases; nucleotides not matched to a gene: 8. In nucleotides, the CDR3 is TGCGCCAGCAGCAGCGGAGGACTAGCGGAATACAATGAGCAGTTCTTC. Protein sequence: CASSSGGLAEYNEQFF.

The chain employs TRBV29-1 and TRBJ2-2; D may be TRBD1 or TRBD2 (6 bases each). Germline-derived CDR1 and CDR2 are SQVTM and ANQGSEA. V gave up 6 bases and J gave up 4 bases, with 15 bases separating them. The CDR3 length is 14 residues. The CDR3 nucleotides are TGCAGCGTCTCCGGGGGCTCACGCACCGGGGAGCTGTTTTTT. As protein: CSVSGGSRTGELFF.

The chain couples TRBV6-2 or TRBV6-3 to TRBJ2-1; unclear D gene. The V gene's germline CDR1 is MNHEY and CDR2 SVGEGT. V was cut by 6 bases and J by 8 bases, with 17 bases left in between. The CDR3 runs 14 residues. This CDR3 is CASSHSGGWDEQFF. CDR3 nucleotides: TGTGCCAGCAGCCACTCGGGTGGTTGGGATGAGCAGTTCTTC.

The CDR3 bases are TGTGCCTGGAGTGATAGTCTTCGACGGGGAAATGAGCAGTTCTTC. Its translation: CAWSDSLRRGNEQFF. V and J are TRBV30 and TRBJ2-1; D perhaps matches TRBD2 (5 bases). The CDR3 totals 15 residues. CDR1 is GTSNPN and CDR2 is SVGIG in the germline V gene (reference sequence). The V end was cut by 1 base, the J end by 7 bases, with 17 bases between.

The rearrangement joins TRBV29-1 to TRBJ1-2, with D perhaps matching TRBD1 (6 bases). Germline CDR1 SQVTM, CDR2 ANQGSEA. This CDR3 is built from 18 residues. V lost 1 base and J 3 bases, leaving 24 bases between the germline ends. CDR3 bases: TGCAGCGTTGAAGCGGGGGCAGCGACTAGTACCCCGCACTATGGCTACACCTTC. The encoded protein is CSVEAGAATSTPHYGYTF.

The rearrangement joins TRBV6-5 to TRBJ2-1, with TRBD1 identical over 9 bases. Trimming at V came to 6 bases and at J to 10 bases, leaving 7 bases not matched to a gene. The CDR3 totals 13 residues. Looked up from germline, CDR1 is MNHEY and CDR2 is SVGAGI. CDR3 bases: TGTGCCAGCAGCCAGGGACAGGGTAACGAGCAGTTCTTC. Encoded protein: CASSQGQGNEQFF.

The gene calls are TRBV7-9 and TRBJ1-1; D remains ambiguous. The CDR3 runs 11 residues. Germline CDR1 is SEHNR and CDR2 is FQNEAQ (reference sequence). Trimming cost V 6 bases and J 1 base, with 3 bases left between them. The CDR3 spells CASRTNTEAFF. The CDR3 nucleotides read TGTGCCAGCAGGACGAACACTGAAGCTTTCTTT.

The genes are TRBV27 and TRBJ2-2, with D perhaps matching TRBD2 (6 bases). Between the trimmed V and J ends, which lost 4 bases and 0 bases, there was a span of 15 bases. There are 17 residues in the CDR3. Germline loops: CDR1 MNHEY, CDR2 SMNVEV (reference sequence). CDR3 sequence reads: CASSWDWGRTNTGELFF. In nucleotides, the CDR3 is TGTGCCAGCAGTTGGGACTGGGGACGGACGAACACCGGGGAGCTGTTTTTT.